Listed here are 32 T cell receptor beta chains from one sample, sequenced in a study of technical replicates of blood from several donors. TCRdb keeps only in-frame clones here, not all; method: immunoSEQ multiplex PCR. The data contain 80,000 to 95,000 clones, 90% to 96% of them singletons. Sequenced material: T cells isolated from PBMCs. These receptors were obtained from a human donor in good health.

The chain has TRBV7-8 and TRBJ1-5, with TRBD1 identical over 7 bases. Losses at the gene ends were 5 bases for V and 5 bases for J; bases not matched to a gene: 6. Germline CDR1 reads SGHVS; CDR2 reads FQNEAQ. The CDR3 extends over 14 amino acids. CDR3 DNA sequence: TGTGCCAGCAGCCCGGGACAGCTGTATCAGCCCCAGCATTTT. Translation: CASSPGQLYQPQHF. Complete variable domain (other parts from reference TRBV7-8 and TRBJ1-5): GAGVSQSPRYKVAKRGQDVALRCDPISGHVSLFWYQQALGQGPEFLTYFQNEAQLDKSGLPSDRFFAERPEGSVSTLKIQRTQQEDSAVYLCASSPGQLYQPQHFGDGTRLSIL.

The rearrangement links TRBV27 to TRBJ2-3, with D unresolved. Deletions cut 1 base from V and 2 bases from J, with 7 bases between. This CDR3 is built from 14 residues. From germline, CDR1 is MNHEY and CDR2 SMNVEV (reference sequence). The CDR3 spells CASSLYRSTDTQYF. The CDR3 bases are TGTGCCAGCAGTTTATATCGGTCCACAGATACGCAGTATTTT.

The chain joins TRBV9 to TRBJ2-7, with 9 positions matching TRBD1. The germline V gene has CDR1 SGDLS and CDR2 YYNGEE. Losses at the gene ends were 2 bases for V and 3 bases for J; bases not matched to a gene: 6. The CDR3 contains 15 residues. The CDR3 here is CASSVSGTGSYEQYF. The CDR3 DNA reads TGTGCCAGCAGCGTGTCCGGGACAGGGAGCTACGAGCAGTACTTC.

The chain uses TRBV19 and TRBJ1-1; no clear D gene. The CDR3 spans 15 residues. CDR1 LNHDA and CDR2 SQIVND come from the germline V gene (reference sequence). The V end lost 0 bases, the J end lost 4 bases, and 12 bases lay between the germline ends. Here the CDR3 reads CASSIDLPSFTEAFF. CDR3 coding DNA: TGTGCCAGTAGTATAGATCTACCAAGTTTCACTGAAGCTTTCTTT.

The chain is built from TRBV19 and TRBJ2-2; possible D gene TRBD2, 6 bases. V gave up 6 bases and J gave up 8 bases, with 13 bases separating them. This CDR3 comprises 13 residues. CDR1 and CDR2 (germline): LNHDA, SQIVND (reference sequence). Here the CDR3 reads CASRYGSAGELFF. For the CDR3, the DNA is TGTGCCAGTAGGTACGGGAGCGCGGGGGAGCTGTTTTTT.

V and J are TRBV4-1 and TRBJ1-5, with D unresolved. V was pared by 1 base and J by 6 bases, with 13 bases between. There are 15 residues in the CDR3. Germline assignment: CDR1 MGHRA and CDR2 YSYEKL. CDR3 nucleotide sequence: TGCGCCAGCAGCCAAGGTGGGGAGAATAGTCAGCCCCAGCATTTT. It translates to CASSQGGENSQPQHF.

The chain recombines TRBV5-1 with TRBJ1-6; D unresolved. The CDR3 extends over 14 amino acids. Between the trimmed V and J ends, which lost 0 bases and 8 bases, there was a span of 9 bases. Germline values: CDR1 SGHRS, CDR2 YFSETQ. CDR3 in amino acids: CASSLGPVHSPLHF. The CDR3, as DNA: TGCGCCAGCAGCTTGGGTCCTGTTCATTCACCCCTCCACTTT.

The chain is built from TRBV28 and TRBJ2-1, with TRBD2 as a possible D gene (6 bases). The CDR3 totals 15 residues. Germline V gene data show CDR1 as MDHEN and CDR2 as SYDVKM. Between the trimmed V and J ends, which lost 4 bases and 6 bases, there was a span of 16 bases. CDR3 sequence reads: CASSSHMTRSNEQFF. In DNA form, the CDR3 reads TGTGCCAGCAGTTCTCATATGACTAGATCCAATGAGCAGTTCTTC.

The gene calls are TRBV9 and TRBJ2-3; 8 positions agree with TRBD2. The CDR3 runs 16 residues. From germline, CDR1 is SGDLS and CDR2 YYNGEE. V dropped 3 bases and J dropped 0; count of bases not matched to a gene: 6. The DNA of the CDR3 is TGTGCCAGCAGCGAGAGACTAGCGTCTAGCACAGATACGCAGTATTTT. This encodes CASSERLASSTDTQYF.

In DNA form, the CDR3 reads TGTGCCAGCAGCGGGAGTATAATGAACACTGAAGCTTTCTTT. This encodes CASSGSIMNTEAFF. The J gene is TRBJ1-1, the V gene TRBV28; D not certain. Trimming removed 6 bases at V and 0 bases at J, with 11 bases between. Looked up from germline, CDR1 is MDHEN and CDR2 is SYDVKM. The CDR3 consists of 14 residues.

The CDR3 nucleotides read TGTGCCAGCAGCCAAGGGACTTATCAAGAGACCCAGTACTTC. Amino acids: CASSQGTYQETQYF. The rearrangement uses TRBV14 and TRBJ2-5; D may be TRBD2 (5 bases). Germline V gives CDR1 SGHDN, CDR2 FVKESK. The CDR3 is 14 residues long. V gave up 1 base and J gave up 2 bases, with 8 bases separating them.

J is TRBJ1-4 and V is TRBV10-1; tentative D call: TRBD1 (6 bases). CDR1 is WNHNN and CDR2 is SYGVQD in the germline V gene (reference sequence). V was clipped by 10 bases and J by 4 bases, with 13 bases between them. This CDR3 contains 13 residues. The CDR3: CANVDRSNEKLFF. The CDR3 bases are TGCGCCAACGTAGACAGGAGTAATGAAAAACTGTTTTTT.

The rearrangement joins TRBV5-1 to TRBJ1-2; weak D call: TRBD1 (5 bases). Germline V lookup: CDR1 SGHRS, CDR2 YFSETQ. The CDR3 covers 17 residues. V was cut by 4 bases and J by 2 bases, with 21 bases left in between. CDR3 nucleotides: TGCGCCAGCAGCGGGGGACTTGGACCTTCGGCCAACTATGGCTACACCTTC. It codes for CASSGGLGPSANYGYTF.

The chain carries TRBV6-5 and TRBJ2-5, with D possibly TRBD1 on 5 matching bases. Germline CDR1 reads MNHEY; CDR2 reads SVGAGI. This CDR3 comprises 14 residues. The V end lost 6 bases, the J end lost 1 base, and 12 bases lay between the germline ends. This chain's CDR3 is CASREQGVQETQYF. The CDR3 DNA reads as TGTGCCAGCAGGGAACAAGGGGTCCAAGAGACCCAGTACTTC.

This clone was seen once. The J gene is TRBJ2-1, the V gene TRBV5-1; D unclear. CDR1 is SGHRS and CDR2 is YFSETQ in the germline V gene. The CDR3 extends over 16 amino acids. Deletions cut 4 bases from V and 2 bases from J, with 16 bases between. This CDR3 is CASSPAGVSTYNEQFF. CDR3 in DNA: TGCGCCAGCAGCCCGGCCGGAGTATCGACCTACAATGAGCAGTTCTTC.

V usage is TRBV7-3 and J usage is TRBJ2-3, with 9 bases identical to TRBD2. Germline-derived CDR1 and CDR2 are SGHTA and FQGTGA. The CDR3 contains 14 residues. J gave up 5 bases and V 8 bases, and 8 bases lay outside the gene matches. The DNA for the CDR3 is TGTGCCAGCGGCAGCGGGAGGATAGGAGATACGCAGTATTTT. Its protein product is CASGSGRIGDTQYF.

In its sample, this clone was seen once. V gene TRBV5-1 combines with J gene TRBJ2-1; 8 positions match TRBD2. Losses at the gene ends were 0 bases for V and 6 bases for J; bases not matched to a gene: 8. This CDR3 is 16 amino acids long. The V gene's germline CDR1 is SGHRS and CDR2 YFSETQ. The CDR3 reads CASSLGGGRSTNEQFF. Here the CDR3 DNA reads TGCGCCAGCAGCTTGGGAGGCGGGAGGAGTACCAATGAGCAGTTCTTC.

Concerning this clone itself: Sequence at one end of the junction differs from germline and may be a read error. The chain carries TRBV5-1 and TRBJ2-1; D remains unclear. Germline lookup yields CDR1 SGHRS and CDR2 YFSETQ. The length of the CDR3 is 11 residues. In DNA form, the CDR3 reads TGCGCCAGCAGCTTGTACAGTGAGCAGTTCTTC. Encoded protein: CASSLYSEQFF.

The chain is built from TRBV19 and TRBJ2-1, with 7 positions matching TRBD2. CDR1 is LNHDA and CDR2 is SQIVND in the germline V gene (reference sequence). Losses at the gene ends were 3 bases for V and 4 bases for J; bases not matched to a gene: 6. This CDR3 is built from 15 residues. The CDR3 DNA follows: TGTGCCAGTAGTATCTTGGCTAGCGGATACAATGAGCAGTTCTTC. Its translation is CASSILASGYNEQFF. Filled out from reference TRBV19 and TRBJ2-1, the complete variable domain reads DGGITQSPKYLFRKEGQNVTLSCEQNLNHDAMYWYRQDPGQGLRLIYYSQIVNDFQKGDIAEGYSVSREKKESFPLTVTSAQKNPTAFYLCASSILASGYNEQFFGPGTRLTVL.

This chain uses TRBV2 with TRBJ2-4, with 13 positions matching TRBD2. The V gene end was trimmed by 4 bases and the J gene end by 12 bases; junction bases not matched to a gene: 3. The germline CDR1 and CDR2 sequences are SNHLY and FYNNEI. The CDR3 is 13 residues long. The CDR3 coding sequence is TGTGCCAGCAGTGGGACTAGCGGGAGTTATCAGTACTTC. This translates into CASSGTSGSYQYF.

The chain carries TRBV10-3 and TRBJ2-7, with 10 bases lining up with TRBD2. The CDR3 sequence is 20 residues long. Trimming removed 4 bases from V and 4 bases from J; junction bases left unmatched: 22. In germline, CDR1 is ENHRY, CDR2 SYGVKD. CDR3 DNA sequence: TGTGCCATCAGTGCCGCGGACGTGGGCTCAGCGGGAGGGCCAGGGTACGAGCAGTACTTC. Its protein product is CAISAADVGSAGGPGYEQYF.

The chain couples TRBV18 to TRBJ2-3; TRBD2 is a possible D gene (5 bases). Germline CDR1 is KGHSH and CDR2 is LQKENI. Trimming cost V 2 bases and J 5 bases, with 11 bases left between them. The CDR3 consists of 14 residues. This CDR3 is CASSPNPSLDTQYF. The CDR3 DNA reads as TGTGCCAGCTCACCAAATCCTAGCTTAGATACGCAGTATTTT.

The rearrangement joins TRBV9 to TRBJ2-1, with 7 bases matching TRBD1. V gave up 0 bases and J gave up 6 bases; unmatched junction bases: 6. Germline CDR1 reads SGDLS; CDR2 reads YYNGEE. The CDR3 consists of 15 residues. The CDR3 nucleotides read TGTGCCAGCAGCGTAGGAGACAGGGAGCTCAATGAGCAGTTCTTC. Residues: CASSVGDRELNEQFF.

The CDR3 nucleotides are TGTGCCATCAGCGGACTAGCGAACACCGGGGAGCTGTTTTTT. Translated: CAISGLANTGELFF. This sequence joins TRBV10-3 and TRBJ2-2; 7 bases fit TRBD2. The germline gives CDR1 ENHRY, CDR2 SYGVKD. The V gene end was trimmed by 6 bases and the J gene end by 0 bases; junction bases not matched to a gene: 1. The CDR3 consists of 14 residues.

The chain carries TRBV7-3 and TRBJ2-4; 9 bases agree with TRBD1. The V gene's germline CDR1 is SGHTA and CDR2 FQGTGA. This CDR3 has 18 amino acids. Trimming took 4 bases from V and 2 from J; bases not matched to a gene: 12. The CDR3 region is CASSSLPGQGLSKNIQYF. In nucleotides, the CDR3 is TGTGCCAGCAGCTCGCTACCGGGACAGGGTCTATCCAAAAACATTCAGTACTTC.

The rearrangement links TRBV5-4 to TRBJ1-3, with TRBD1 as a possible D gene (6 bases). V dropped 3 bases and J dropped 4 bases, with 20 bases sitting between them. CDR3 length: 17 amino acids. The germline gives CDR1 SGHNT, CDR2 YYREEE (reference sequence). CDR3 region: CASSSNPTGLRGNTIYF. CDR3 DNA: TGTGCCAGCAGCTCCAACCCAACAGGGTTACGAGGAAACACCATATATTTT.

The rearrangement joins TRBV18 to TRBJ2-1, with 8 bases identical to TRBD1. The CDR3 consists of 13 residues. J gave up 16 bases and V 8 bases, and 16 bases lay outside the gene matches. Germline lookup yields CDR1 KGHSH and CDR2 LQKENI. The CDR3 bases are TGTGCCAGCCTGCCGGGACAGGAGGATCTCCAATTCTTC. Its protein is CASLPGQEDLQFF. Filled out from reference TRBV18 and TRBJ2-1, the complete variable domain reads NAGVMQNPRHLVRRRGQEARLRCSPMKGHSHVYWYRQLPEEGLKFMVYLQKENIIDESGMPKERFSAEFPKEGPSILRIQQVVRGDSAAYFCASLPGQEDLQFFGPGTRLTVL.

The V and J genes are TRBV19 and TRBJ2-1; 7 bases are a match to TRBD2. V was clipped by 6 bases and J by 5 bases; unmatched bases: 10. The length of the CDR3 is 15 residues. The germline V gene has CDR1 LNHDA and CDR2 SQIVND (reference sequence). CDR3 DNA: TGTGCCAGTAGATATTGGCTAGCGGAGAACAATGAGCAGTTCTTC. This sequence encodes CASRYWLAENNEQFF.

The DNA for the CDR3 is TGTGCCAGCAGTTCTCTGGGACTCACCGGGGAGCTGTTTTTT. Translated: CASSSLGLTGELFF. The rearrangement uses TRBV6-5 and TRBJ2-2; tentatively, D is TRBD2 (6 bases). Germline V CDR1 and CDR2: MNHEY, SVGAGI. The CDR3 is 14 residues long. The germline V and J ends were trimmed by 4 bases and 4 bases, with 10 bases remaining between them.

The chain combines TRBV11-3 with TRBJ2-1; weak D call: TRBD2 (5 bases). Germline V gives CDR1 SGHNT, CDR2 YENEEA. Trimming took 0 bases from V and 1 from J, leaving 7 bases between them. CDR3 length: 15 amino acids. The CDR3: CASSLDRGSYNEQFF. CDR3 DNA sequence: TGTGCCAGCAGCTTAGACCGAGGGTCCTACAATGAGCAGTTCTTC.

This clone was seen a single time. The gene calls are TRBV27 and TRBJ2-3; D is undetermined. Germline lookup yields CDR1 MNHEY and CDR2 SMNVEV (reference sequence). V was clipped by 0 bases and J by 2 bases, with 3 bases between them. CDR3 size: 13 residues. CDR3 DNA: TGTGCCAGCAGTTTATCCCTCACAGATACGCAGTATTTT. This sequence encodes CASSLSLTDTQYF.

This chain uses TRBV27 with TRBJ2-2; unclear D gene. Germline V CDR1 and CDR2: MNHEY, SMNVEV (reference sequence). CDR3 size: 13 residues. The V end lost 1 base, the J end lost 8 bases, and 8 bases lay between the germline ends. The CDR3: CASSLLSPGELFF. The CDR3 DNA follows: TGTGCCAGCAGTTTATTGTCTCCTGGGGAGCTGTTTTTT.